This T cell receptor beta chain came from a study of beta chain features in type 1 diabetes. General study points: The study found that naive, central memory and Treg TCRB repertoires appeared more similar in patients than in healthy donors. VDJ junctions from patients with type 1 diabetes contained fewer insertions and more deletions. Across all four CD4+ subsets, people with type 1 diabetes showed modestly shorter TCRB CDR3s.

The whole isolated RNA underwent reverse transcription, so sequencing captured expressed TCRB transcripts. Clones were sequenced by immunoSEQ multiplex PCR, and TCRdb holds only the in-frame ones, with some missing. The sample holds about 660,000 clones, over 11% seen once. The authors took one heparinised blood draw, averaging approximately 120 mL, from each donor. CD4+ naive, central memory, regulatory and stem cell-like memory subsets were isolated by sorting on CD45RO/CCR7/CD25/CD127/CD95/CD27. The CDR3 length is 14 residues. Trimming took 6 bases from V and 3 from J; bases not matched to a gene: 7. Germline CDR1 SGDLS, CDR2 YYNGEE. Notes on this clone: Its antigen is currently unknown.

The rearrangement joins TRBV9 to TRBJ2-3; TRBD1 matches at 7 bases. The sequencing sample was made of naive CD4+ T cells from blood. The sequence came from a man in his late teens or twenties with type 1 diabetes. DNA for the CDR3: TGTGCCAGCACCGTGGGGACAGCGACAGATACGCAGTATTTT. As protein: CASTVGTATDTQYF.